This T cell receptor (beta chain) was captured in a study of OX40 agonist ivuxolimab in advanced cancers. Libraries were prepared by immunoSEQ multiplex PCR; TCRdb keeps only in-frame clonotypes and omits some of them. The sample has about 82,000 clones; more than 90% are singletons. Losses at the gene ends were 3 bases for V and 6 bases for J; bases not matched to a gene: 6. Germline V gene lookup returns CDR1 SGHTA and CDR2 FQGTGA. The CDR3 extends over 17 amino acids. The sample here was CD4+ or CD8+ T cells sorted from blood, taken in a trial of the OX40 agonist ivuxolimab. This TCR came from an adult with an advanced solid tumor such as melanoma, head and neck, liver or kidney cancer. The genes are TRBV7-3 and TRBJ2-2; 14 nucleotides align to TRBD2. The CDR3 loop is CASSFRTSGRIPGELFF. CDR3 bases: TGTGCCAGCAGCTTCCGGACTAGCGGGAGGATTCCCGGGGAGCTGTTTTTT.